This T cell receptor (beta chain) was obtained from a study of T cell changes during pregnancy in multiple sclerosis. This clone was seen a few times. The CDR3 is 15 amino acids. The germline V and J ends were trimmed by 4 bases and 7 bases, with 18 bases remaining between them. Germline V lookup: CDR1 SGDLS, CDR2 YYNGEE. Generated by immunoSEQ multiplex PCR, the TCRdb table keeps only in-frame clones and is missing some. The sample consists of tens of thousands of clones, under 95% of them appearing once. The J gene is TRBJ2-1, the V gene TRBV9, with D perhaps matching TRBD2 (7 bases). This sequence originates from a female donor in good health, enrolled as a control in a pregnancy study. Sequenced here: peripheral blood, sampled in the first trimester of pregnancy. CDR3 region: CASSSRGGRENEQFF. CDR3 sequence (DNA): TGTGCCAGCAGCTCAAGGGGGGGGCGGGAGAATGAGCAGTTCTTC.